This record looks at one T cell receptor (beta chain) sequence and its context. What it binds is unknown. As every portion of the isolated RNA was reverse transcribed, the sequencing read expressed TCRB transcripts. The method was immunoSEQ multiplex PCR; TCRdb's version includes in-frame clones alone and lacks a portion of them. The table lists some 150,000 clones, 11% of them singletons. This record comes from a study of beta chain features in type 1 diabetes. Findings and caveats of the study: The study found that naive, central memory and Treg TCRB repertoires appeared more similar in patients than in healthy donors.

The CDR3 totals 15 residues. The V end was cut by 4 bases, the J end by 2 bases, with 12 bases between. CDR1 and CDR2 from the germline V gene are MDHEN and SYDVKM. The sequence was obtained from a man aged 18 to 29 in good health. This rearrangement joins TRBV28 to TRBJ1-5; D not resolved. Sequenced sample: central memory CD4+ T cells from blood. The CDR3 nucleotides read TGTGCCAGCAGTTCGGAGGCCCGACGCAATCAGCCCCAGCATTTT. This encodes CASSSEARRNQPQHF.